This T cell receptor (beta chain) was recovered during a study of breast tumors, draining lymph nodes, adjacent tissues. Notes on the study in general: Tumor T cell lymph node origin was a supported hypothesis, not proven. Tumor and nontumor repertoires were significantly more similar in luminal-like than in basal-like breast cancer. Tumor TCR diversity was below lymph nodes but above nontumor tissue.

Concerning this clonotype itself: Its antigen is undetermined.

TCRdb reprocessed the multiplex PCR reads with MiXCR, giving one entry per CDR3 protein. Here the sample spans fewer than 200,000 distinct CDR3 sequences, approximately 33% being singletons. Breast cancer patients provided tissue from their axillary draining lymph nodes. Germline values: CDR1 SQVTM, CDR2 ANQGSEA. The CDR3 has 13 residues. The V and J ends lost 7 bases and 1 base respectively, with 13 bases between them. Sequenced input: axillary lymph node tissue. The sequence was obtained from a female donor with breast cancer. Some clones in this sample may be carry-over from other donors' samples. The gene calls are TRBV29-1 and TRBJ1-2; D is unresolved. The CDR3 DNA reads as TGCAGCGCCCATGGAAAGGATAACTATGGCTACACCTTC. The encoded protein is CSAHGKDNYGYTF.